This is a list of T cell receptor beta chains from one sample in a study of T cell responses to AZD1222 COVID-19 vaccine. Profiled with immunoSEQ multiplex PCR; TCRdb holds only in-frame clones, not every one. This table holds about 150,000 clones, approximately 87% found once. The starting material was peripheral blood, obtained 28 days after the second AZD1222 dose. The receptors were sampled from an adult who received the AZD1222 COVID-19 vaccine. Each CDR3 is given with its conserved first and last residue. The D gene is left open where the match is weak. Clone size is stated in some rows and not others, as once, few, many or a class when expanded.

v_call: TRBV6-5
j_call: TRBJ1-2
d_call: TRBD1
clone_size: once
cdr3_nt: TGTGCCAGCAGTTACAATCGGGACAGGGGAGGCTACACCTTC
cdr3_aa: CASSYNRDRGGYTF

v_call: TRBV6-2/TRBV6-3
j_call: TRBJ1-1
d_call: TRBD1
clone_size: .
cdr3_nt: TGTGCCAGCACCCCAGGGGGAGTCACTGAAGCTTTCTTT
cdr3_aa: CASTPGGVTEAFF

v_call: TRBV19
j_call: TRBJ1-5
d_call: TRBD1
clone_size: .
cdr3_nt: TGTGCCAGTAGGACAGGACAGGGGGGCCTTAATCAGCCCCAGCATTTT
cdr3_aa: CASRTGQGGLNQPQHF

v_call: TRBV6-5
j_call: TRBJ1-5
d_call: .
clone_size: .
cdr3_nt: TGTGCCATCACGCCTTGGACAGGCAATCAGCCCCAGCATTTT
cdr3_aa: CAITPWTGNQPQHF

v_call: TRBV5-4
j_call: TRBJ2-4
d_call: .
clone_size: .
cdr3_nt: TGTGCCAGCAGCTTGGTTCCGGTCGGGGGAGCCAAAAACATTCAGTACTTC
cdr3_aa: CASSLVPVGGAKNIQYF

v_call: TRBV19
j_call: TRBJ1-2
d_call: TRBD1
clone_size: .
cdr3_nt: TGTGCCAAGAGCAGTGGGACAGGGGGTCCCTCCTTTAAGGGCTACACCTTC
cdr3_aa: CAKSSGTGGPSFKGYTF

v_call: TRBV28
j_call: TRBJ1-1
d_call: TRBD1
clone_size: .
cdr3_nt: TGTGCCAGCAGTTTCCCACAGGGGCGTACTGAAGCTTTCTTT
cdr3_aa: CASSFPQGRTEAFF

v_call: TRBV24-1
j_call: TRBJ2-1
d_call: .
clone_size: .
cdr3_nt: TGTGCCACCAGTGATCGAGACCTAGAGCAGTTCTTC
cdr3_aa: CATSDRDLEQFF

v_call: TRBV19
j_call: TRBJ2-5
d_call: .
clone_size: .
cdr3_nt: TGTGCCAGTAGTATAGAAAACGTGCGAGGCGGAGAGACCCAGTACTTC
cdr3_aa: CASSIENVRGGETQYF

v_call: TRBV29-1
j_call: TRBJ2-3
d_call: .
clone_size: .
cdr3_nt: TGCAGCGGATTAGGTGGCAGCACAGATACGCAGTATTTT
cdr3_aa: CSGLGGSTDTQYF

v_call: TRBV19
j_call: TRBJ1-6
d_call: .
clone_size: .
cdr3_nt: TGTGCCAGTAGTACGACGGCGAATTCACCCCTCCACTTT
cdr3_aa: CASSTTANSPLHF

v_call: TRBV19
j_call: TRBJ1-2
d_call: .
clone_size: few
cdr3_nt: TGTGCCAGTAGTCCCACCTGGGGGACTCCGGGAGGCTACACCTTC
cdr3_aa: CASSPTWGTPGGYTF

v_call: TRBV10-1
j_call: TRBJ1-1
d_call: .
clone_size: .
cdr3_nt: TGCGCCAGCAGTGAGTTATTAAAGACCCAGCGGGGCACTGAAGCTTTCTTT
cdr3_aa: CASSELLKTQRGTEAFF

v_call: TRBV10-3
j_call: TRBJ2-3
d_call: TRBD1
clone_size: .
cdr3_nt: TGTGCCACCGAAAGGACAGGGGGCGCGGATACGCAGTATTTT
cdr3_aa: CATERTGGADTQYF

v_call: TRBV28
j_call: TRBJ2-5
d_call: .
clone_size: once
cdr3_nt: TGTGCCGGTAGCTCGCAGCCGTACCAAGAGACCCAGTACTTC
cdr3_aa: CAGSSQPYQETQYF

v_call: TRBV7-2
j_call: TRBJ2-3
d_call: .
clone_size: .
cdr3_nt: TGTGCCAGCAGCGGGGGCGGAGATACGCAGTATTTT
cdr3_aa: CASSGGGDTQYF

v_call: TRBV5-1
j_call: TRBJ1-2
d_call: .
clone_size: .
cdr3_nt: TGCGCCAGCAGCGAAAATCAGGGGCGATATGGCTACACCTTC
cdr3_aa: CASSENQGRYGYTF

v_call: TRBV4-2
j_call: TRBJ2-7
d_call: TRBD2
clone_size: .
cdr3_nt: TGTGCCAGCAGCCCCTCTACTAGCGGGACTTCCTACGAGCAGTACTTC
cdr3_aa: CASSPSTSGTSYEQYF

v_call: TRBV7-2
j_call: TRBJ1-2
d_call: .
clone_size: .
cdr3_nt: TGTGCCAGCAGCACCAATTCAGGGATCTACACCTTC
cdr3_aa: CASSTNSGIYTF

v_call: TRBV30
j_call: TRBJ1-3
d_call: .
clone_size: .
cdr3_nt: TGTGCCTGGACTGAGGGGGTTTCTGGAAACACCATATATTTT
cdr3_aa: CAWTEGVSGNTIYF

v_call: TRBV28
j_call: TRBJ1-6
d_call: .
clone_size: .
cdr3_nt: TGTGCCAGCAGTTTATCAGTCAGTCGCTCCTATAATTCACCCCTCCACTTT
cdr3_aa: CASSLSVSRSYNSPLHF

v_call: TRBV19
j_call: TRBJ1-5
d_call: .
clone_size: .
cdr3_nt: TGTGCCAGTAGTCCTATCAGGTTACTGTTCAATCAGCCCCAGCATTTT
cdr3_aa: CASSPIRLLFNQPQHF

v_call: TRBV5-4
j_call: TRBJ2-6
d_call: .
clone_size: .
cdr3_nt: TGTGCCAGCAGCCCGTTACGGCCAGGGTCTGGGGCCAACGTCCTGACTTTC
cdr3_aa: CASSPLRPGSGANVLTF

v_call: TRBV24-1
j_call: TRBJ1-1
d_call: .
clone_size: .
cdr3_nt: TGTGCCACCAGTGTCGGCACGGACTACGCTGAAGCTTTCTTT
cdr3_aa: CATSVGTDYAEAFF

v_call: TRBV28
j_call: TRBJ1-2
d_call: .
clone_size: .
cdr3_nt: TGTGCCAGTTGGGACTTCTATGGCTACACCTTC
cdr3_aa: CASWDFYGYTF

v_call: TRBV5-4
j_call: TRBJ2-5
d_call: TRBD1
clone_size: .
cdr3_nt: TGTGCCAGCAGCGCGACAGGGGAAAAAGAGACCCAGTACTTC
cdr3_aa: CASSATGEKETQYF

v_call: TRBV19
j_call: TRBJ1-2
d_call: .
clone_size: .
cdr3_nt: TGTGCCAGTGCAGCGAACTATGGCTACACCTTC
cdr3_aa: CASAANYGYTF

v_call: TRBV11-2
j_call: TRBJ1-5
d_call: .
clone_size: .
cdr3_nt: TGTGCCAGCAGCTTAGATCGGTCAGGGAATCAGCCCCAGCATTTT
cdr3_aa: CASSLDRSGNQPQHF

v_call: TRBV9
j_call: TRBJ2-3
d_call: TRBD2
clone_size: once
cdr3_nt: TGTGCCAGCAGCGTAGGCCTAGCGGGGGATACGCAGTATTTT
cdr3_aa: CASSVGLAGDTQYF

v_call: TRBV6-2/TRBV6-3
j_call: TRBJ2-1
d_call: .
clone_size: .
cdr3_nt: TGTGCCAGCAGTACAGACGGTCAATACAATGAGCAGTTCTTC
cdr3_aa: CASSTDGQYNEQFF